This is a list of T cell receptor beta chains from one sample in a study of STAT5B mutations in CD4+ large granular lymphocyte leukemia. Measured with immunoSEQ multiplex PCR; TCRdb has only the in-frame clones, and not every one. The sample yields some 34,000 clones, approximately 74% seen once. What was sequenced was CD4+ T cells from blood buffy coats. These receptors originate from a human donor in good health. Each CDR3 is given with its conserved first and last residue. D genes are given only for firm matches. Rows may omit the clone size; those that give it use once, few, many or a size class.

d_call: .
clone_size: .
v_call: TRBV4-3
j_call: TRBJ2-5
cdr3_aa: CASSPHRGGQETQYF
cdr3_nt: TGCGCCAGCAGCCCCCACAGGGGGGGGCAAGAGACCCAGTACTTC

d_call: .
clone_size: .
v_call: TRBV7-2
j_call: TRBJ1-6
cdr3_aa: CASSQEGTSGSPLHF
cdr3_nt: TGTGCCAGCAGCCAAGAAGGGACTTCGGGTTCACCCCTCCACTTT

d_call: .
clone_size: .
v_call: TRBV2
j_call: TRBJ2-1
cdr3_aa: CASSEWGGLGSYNEQFF
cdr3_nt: TGTGCCAGCAGTGAATGGGGTGGCCTGGGCTCCTACAATGAGCAGTTCTTC

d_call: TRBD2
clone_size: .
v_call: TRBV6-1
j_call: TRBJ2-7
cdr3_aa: CASSRTSGRSYEQYF
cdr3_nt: TGTGCCAGCAGTCGGACTAGCGGGAGATCCTACGAGCAGTACTTC

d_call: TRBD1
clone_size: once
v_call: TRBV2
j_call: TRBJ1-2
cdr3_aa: CASSRGQGGYGYTF
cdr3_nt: TGTGCCAGCAGCCGGGGACAGGGGGGCTATGGCTACACCTTC

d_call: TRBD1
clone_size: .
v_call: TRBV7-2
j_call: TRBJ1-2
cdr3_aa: CASGQSGLQGGVYGYTF
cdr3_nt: TGTGCCAGCGGCCAATCCGGACTACAGGGGGGTGTCTATGGCTACACCTTC

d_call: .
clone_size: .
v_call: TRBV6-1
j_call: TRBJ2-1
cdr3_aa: CASRGRAEQFF
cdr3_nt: TGTGCCAGCAGGGGCCGGGCTGAGCAGTTCTTC

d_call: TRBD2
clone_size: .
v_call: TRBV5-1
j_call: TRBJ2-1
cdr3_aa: CASRFGTSGYNEQFF
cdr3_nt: TGCGCCAGCAGATTTGGGACTAGCGGATACAATGAGCAGTTCTTC

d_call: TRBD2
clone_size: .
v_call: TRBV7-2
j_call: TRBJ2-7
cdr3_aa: CASSLAIFATSGSYEQYF
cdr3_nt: TGTGCCAGCAGCTTAGCGATTTTTGCGACTAGCGGGTCCTACGAGCAGTACTTC

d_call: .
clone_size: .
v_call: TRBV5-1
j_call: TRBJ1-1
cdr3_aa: CASSLGRQGNTEAFF
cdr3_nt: TGCGCCAGCAGCTTGGGCCGCCAGGGTAACACTGAAGCTTTCTTT

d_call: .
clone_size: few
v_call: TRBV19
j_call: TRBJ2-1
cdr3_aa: CASSIPGIGFSDSNEQFF
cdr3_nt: TGTGCCAGTAGTATACCGGGTATAGGGTTCTCCGATAGCAATGAGCAGTTCTTC

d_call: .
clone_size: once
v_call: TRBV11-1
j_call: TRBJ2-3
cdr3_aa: CASSPNIAVTDTQYF
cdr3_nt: TGTGCCAGCAGCCCAAACATTGCTGTCACAGATACGCAGTATTTT

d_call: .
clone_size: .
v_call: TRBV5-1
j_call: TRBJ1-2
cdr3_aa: CASSSAGVVYGYTF
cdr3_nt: TGCGCCAGCAGCTCAGCGGGGGTAGTCTATGGCTACACCTTC

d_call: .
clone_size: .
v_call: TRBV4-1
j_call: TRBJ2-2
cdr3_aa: CASSHPYGELFF
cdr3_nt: TGCGCCAGCAGCCACCCCTATGGGGAGCTGTTTTTT

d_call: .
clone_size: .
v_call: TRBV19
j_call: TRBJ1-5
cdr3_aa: CASSIVGGTGSYNQPQHF
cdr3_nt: TGTGCCAGTAGTATAGTGGGGGGGACCGGGTCGTACAATCAGCCCCAGCATTTT

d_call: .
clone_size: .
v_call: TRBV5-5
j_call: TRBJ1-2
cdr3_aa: CASSLGAGGYTF
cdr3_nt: TGTGCCAGCAGCTTGGGGGCCGGAGGCTACACCTTC

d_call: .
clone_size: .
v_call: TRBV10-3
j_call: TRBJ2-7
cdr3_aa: CAISADGNSYEQYF
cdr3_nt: TGTGCCATCAGCGCGGACGGGAATTCCTACGAGCAGTACTTC

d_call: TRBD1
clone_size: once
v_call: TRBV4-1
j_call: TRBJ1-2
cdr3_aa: CASSQVGRGQGAGGYTF
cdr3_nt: TGCGCCAGCAGCCAAGTTGGCCGAGGACAGGGGGCCGGAGGCTACACCTTC